Listed below are T cell receptor beta chains from one sample, sequenced in a study of Ad26.COV2.S vaccination and SARS-CoV-2 variants. Assay used: immunoSEQ multiplex PCR; TCRdb lists only in-frame clones, some missing. The table includes 97,000 or so clones, around 80% detected once. Specimen: peripheral blood, collected after recovery from COVID-19. These receptors originate from a human donor who had recovered from COVID-19. Each CDR3 is given with its conserved first and last residue. D genes are given only for firm matches. Clone size is not always given. Where it is, it says once, few, many or a class for expanded clones.

v_call	j_call	d_call	clone_size	cdr3_aa	cdr3_nt
TRBV27	TRBJ1-2	TRBD1	.	CASSRNVGGQGISGYTF	TGTGCCAGCAGCCGCAATGTCGGAGGACAGGGTATTTCTGGCTACACCTTC
TRBV5-1	TRBJ1-4	TRBD1	.	CASSLQGAYEKLFF	TGCGCCAGCAGCTTACAGGGGGCTTATGAAAAACTGTTTTTT
TRBV28	TRBJ2-7	TRBD1	.	CATGTGGYEQYF	TGTGCCACCGGGACAGGGGGCTACGAGCAGTACTTC
TRBV10-2	TRBJ2-2	.	.	CASSEQGTTGELFF	TGCGCCAGCAGTGAGCAGGGGACCACCGGGGAGCTGTTTTTT
TRBV5-1	TRBJ1-4	.	few	CASSLASPGDEKLFF	TGCGCCAGCAGCTTGGCATCCCCGGGGGATGAAAAACTGTTTTTT
TRBV27	TRBJ1-2	.	.	CASSLISGNGYTF	TGTGCCAGCAGTTTAATCTCGGGAAATGGCTACACCTTC
TRBV19	TRBJ1-4	.	.	CASTPGNEKLFF	TGTGCCAGTACTCCGGGGAATGAAAAACTGTTTTTT
TRBV7-3	TRBJ1-2	.	.	CASSLGAGNNYGYTF	TGTGCCAGCAGCTTAGGGGCAGGGAACAACTATGGCTACACCTTC
TRBV29-1	TRBJ2-5	.	.	CSVKTHYSQETQYF	TGCAGCGTAAAAACACATTACAGCCAAGAGACCCAGTACTTC
TRBV9	TRBJ2-3	TRBD1	.	CASSTPGQGYSDTQYF	TGTGCCAGCAGCACCCCAGGACAGGGGTATTCAGATACGCAGTATTTT
TRBV5-6	TRBJ1-5	TRBD1	once	CASSSRFGTVSNQPQHF	TGTGCCAGCAGCTCAAGGTTTGGGACAGTTAGCAATCAGCCCCAGCATTTT
TRBV11-2	TRBJ2-1	TRBD2	.	CASSSSLAGEQFF	TGTGCCAGCAGCTCGTCTCTAGCGGGGGAGCAGTTCTTC
TRBV5-1	TRBJ2-1	.	.	CASSWYGINEQFF	TGCGCCAGCAGCTGGTACGGGATCAATGAGCAGTTCTTC
TRBV3-1/TRBV3-2	TRBJ1-6	.	.	CASSQAGRGLYRSYNSPLHF	TGTGCCAGCAGCCAAGCGGGCAGGGGATTGTACCGCTCCTATAATTCACCCCTCCACTTT
TRBV27	TRBJ2-3	.	.	CASSFAGARDTQYF	TGTGCCAGCAGTTTTGCGGGGGCCAGAGATACGCAGTATTTT
TRBV4-1	TRBJ2-7	.	once	CASSQVLGQLYEQYF	TGCGCCAGCAGCCAAGTGTTGGGCCAGCTCTACGAGCAGTACTTC
TRBV28	TRBJ1-6	TRBD1	once	CASSYPRQGNSPLHF	TGTGCCAGCAGTTACCCCCGACAGGGGAATTCACCCCTCCACTTT
TRBV14	TRBJ2-3	TRBD2	once	CASSQGGISGGPLDTQYF	TGTGCCAGCAGCCAAGGGGGGATTAGCGGGGGCCCCCTGGATACGCAGTATTTT
TRBV11-1	TRBJ2-7	TRBD1	few	CASAGGGDRGYEQYF	TGTGCCTCCGCAGGAGGTGGAGACAGGGGGTACGAGCAGTACTTC
TRBV3-1/TRBV3-2	TRBJ2-2	TRBD1	.	CASRQGAGTGELFF	TGTGCCAGCAGACAGGGGGCAGGTACCGGGGAGCTGTTTTTT
TRBV19	TRBJ2-7	.	.	CATMGASGPYEQYF	TGTGCCACCATGGGGGCTAGCGGTCCCTACGAGCAGTACTTC
TRBV7-6	TRBJ1-6	TRBD1	.	CASSPGQGYNSPLHF	TGTGCCAGCAGTCCGGGACAGGGGTATAATTCACCCCTCCACTTT
TRBV18	TRBJ2-1	.	.	CASSPRGAVDEQFF	TGTGCCAGCTCACCACGGGGGGCGGTTGATGAGCAGTTCTTC
TRBV5-5	TRBJ2-6	.	once	CASSSGVLSGANVLTF	TGTGCCAGCAGCTCAGGGGTCCTATCTGGGGCCAACGTCCTGACTTTC
TRBV12-3/TRBV12-4	TRBJ2-7	.	.	CASGPRGSYEQYF	TGTGCCAGCGGACCCAGGGGCAGCTACGAGCAGTACTTC
TRBV6-4	TRBJ2-7	TRBD1	once	CASSAGTGSYEQYF	TGTGCCAGCAGCGCCGGGACAGGGTCCTACGAGCAGTACTTC
TRBV30	TRBJ2-3	.	.	CAWSHGPSTDTQYF	TGTGCCTGGTCCCACGGTCCTAGCACAGATACGCAGTATTTT